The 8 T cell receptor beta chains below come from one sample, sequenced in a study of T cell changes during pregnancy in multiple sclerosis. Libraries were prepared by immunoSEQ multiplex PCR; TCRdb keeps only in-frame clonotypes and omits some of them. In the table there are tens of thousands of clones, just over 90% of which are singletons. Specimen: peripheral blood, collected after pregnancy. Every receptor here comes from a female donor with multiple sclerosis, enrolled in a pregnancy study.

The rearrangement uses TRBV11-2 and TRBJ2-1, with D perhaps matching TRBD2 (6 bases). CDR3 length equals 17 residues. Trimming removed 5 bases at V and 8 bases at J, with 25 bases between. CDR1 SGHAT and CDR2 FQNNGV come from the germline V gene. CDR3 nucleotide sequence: TGTGCCAGCAGCCCCCGAACCGGGGGACTCACTGTGCATGAGCAGTTCTTC. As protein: CASSPRTGGLTVHEQFF.

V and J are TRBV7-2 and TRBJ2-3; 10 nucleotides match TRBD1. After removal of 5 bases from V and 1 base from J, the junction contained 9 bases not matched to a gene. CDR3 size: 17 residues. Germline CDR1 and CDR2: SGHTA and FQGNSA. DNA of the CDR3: TGTGCCAGCAGCACCCGGACAGGGGGGTTCGGCACAGATACGCAGTATTTT. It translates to CASSTRTGGFGTDTQYF.

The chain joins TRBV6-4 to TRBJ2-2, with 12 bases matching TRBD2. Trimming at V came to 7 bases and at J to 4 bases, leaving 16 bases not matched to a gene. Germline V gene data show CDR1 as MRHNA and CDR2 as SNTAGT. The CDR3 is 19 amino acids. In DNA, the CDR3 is TGTGCCAGCACTCCGGAGGGGCTAGCGGGAGGGCCGAGCACCGGGGAGCTGTTTTTT. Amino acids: CASTPEGLAGGPSTGELFF.

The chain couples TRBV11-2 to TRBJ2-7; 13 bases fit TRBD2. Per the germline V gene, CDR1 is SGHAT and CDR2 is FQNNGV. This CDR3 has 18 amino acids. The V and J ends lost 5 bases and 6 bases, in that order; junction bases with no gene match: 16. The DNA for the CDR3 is TGTGCCAGCAGCCCCACGCCGGGACTAGCGGGATTTCCCGGCGAGCAGTACTTC. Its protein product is CASSPTPGLAGFPGEQYF. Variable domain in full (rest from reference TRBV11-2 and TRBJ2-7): EAGVAQSPRYKIIEKRQSVAFWCNPISGHATLYWYQQILGQGPKLLIQFQNNGVVDDSQLPKDRFSAERLKGVDSTLKIQPAKLEDSAVYLCASSPTPGLAGFPGEQYFGPGTRLTVT.

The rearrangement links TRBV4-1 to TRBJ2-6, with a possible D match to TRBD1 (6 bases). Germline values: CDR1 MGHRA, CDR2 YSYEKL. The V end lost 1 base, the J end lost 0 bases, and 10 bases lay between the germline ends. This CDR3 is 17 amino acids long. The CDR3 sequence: CASSQVTGSSGANVLTF. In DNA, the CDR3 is TGCGCCAGCAGCCAAGTTACAGGGAGCTCTGGGGCCAACGTCCTGACTTTC.

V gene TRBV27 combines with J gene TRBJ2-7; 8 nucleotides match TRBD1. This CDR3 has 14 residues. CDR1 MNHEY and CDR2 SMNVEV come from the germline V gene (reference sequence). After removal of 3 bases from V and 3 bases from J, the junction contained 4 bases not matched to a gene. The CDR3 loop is CASSFQGAIYEQYF. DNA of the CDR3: TGTGCCAGCAGTTTCCAGGGGGCGATCTACGAGCAGTACTTC.

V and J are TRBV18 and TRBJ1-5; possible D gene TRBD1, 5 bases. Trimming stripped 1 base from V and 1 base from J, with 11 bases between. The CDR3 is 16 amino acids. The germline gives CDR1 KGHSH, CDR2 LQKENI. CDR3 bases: TGTGCCAGCTCACCACGGGAGGGGCTGAGCAATCAGCCCCAGCATTTT. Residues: CASSPREGLSNQPQHF.

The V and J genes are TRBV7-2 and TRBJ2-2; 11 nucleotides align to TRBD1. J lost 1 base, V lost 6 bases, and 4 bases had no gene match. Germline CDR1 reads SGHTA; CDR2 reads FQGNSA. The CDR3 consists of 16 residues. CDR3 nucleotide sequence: TGTGCCAGCAGAAGCGGGACAGGGGGGAACACCGGGGAGCTGTTTTTT. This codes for CASRSGTGGNTGELFF.